This TCR beta chain came from a study of T cell responses to AZD1222 COVID-19 vaccine (dated by TCRdb to 2020 to 2023). Regarding the complete study: TCR sequencing covered approximately 230 trial participants: 207 given two doses of AZD1222 and 26 given two doses of MenACWY control vaccine. Trial participants were enrolled into age subgroups of 18-55, 56-69 and 70-plus years, which contained roughly 140, 27 and 60 TCR-sequenced participants, respectively.

The time point label for this specimen denotes: about 28 days (+/-7) after the second vaccine dose. AZD1222 recipients given second doses at about 4 weeks or at about 12 weeks were pooled, since spike-specific TCR depth and breadth were not found to differ between the two schedules. Vaccinee samples were obtained from the UK trials COV001 and COV002, which included a single-blind randomized controlled phase 2/3 trial of AZD1222 (ChAdOx1 nCoV-19) in healthy adults. Trial participant PBMC samples were collected at day 0 and day 28 after the second dose for TCRbeta chain sequencing. Of note for this clone: Which antigen it targets is not known. Base qualities are not recorded, but no much larger clone differs from it by a single base.

The CDR3 regions of human TCRbeta chains were subjected to immunosequencing. The paper's data handling went like this. TCRs in the repertoires were compared against a reference library of SARS-CoV-2-specific TCRs that had been generated with the MIRA antigen-specificity platform. Breadth was defined as the fraction of unique TCRs that were SARS-CoV-2-associated, and depth was defined as the fraction of total T cells that were SARS-CoV-2-associated. Each spike-specific TCR was assigned to its reactive spike region and to a CD4 or CD8 class using the MIRA data. Log10-transformed breadth and depth values were compared by one-way ANOVA with Sidak's multiple comparisons tests. This immuneACCESS table, as held by TCRdb, lists in-frame sequences with V and J called but not all clones. Of the missing ones, under half trace to an unresolved V gene in checked studies; the others have no known cause. V, J and clone size are taken as reported in that table, and D and trimming were inferred from the DNA itself. A total of roughly 150,000 clones appear in this sample, 88% of them only once. The biggest ten clones account for around 3.1% of the sample.

The study at large found these results: The 56-69-year group was small, and its depth increase did not reach significance, likely because of low power. A significant rise in spike-specific TCR breadth and depth was observed after two AZD1222 doses relative to day 0 and relative to MenACWY recipients. No day 14 peak-response samples were available, so repertoires were characterized only after the peak T cell response. Reportedly, almost half of the unique spike-specific TCRs recognized epitopes lying outside the regions that are mutated in the B.1.351 and B.1.1.7 variants. The vaccine-associated CD4 TCRs covered the entire spike protein, and the dominant responses fell in regions 160-218 and 743-854. Conclusions about previously exposed vaccinees are limited, since just a handful of AZD1222 recipients were seropositive for SARS-CoV-2 at baseline. Participants were mostly white British, with more females than males. The authors suggested clonal diversity may have been underestimated.

The starting material was peripheral blood, obtained 28 days after the second AZD1222 dose. The receptor comes from an adult who received the AZD1222 COVID-19 vaccine.

The CDR3 region: CASSAESGNYEQYF. The nucleotide sequence is TGTGCCAGCAGTGCAGAGAGTGGGAACTACGAGCAGTACTTC. This sequence uses TRBV2 and TRBJ2-7; the D gene lacks a confident call. The CDR3 covers 14 residues, taking in both the cysteine and the phenylalanine. The entry retains the CDR3 DNA only, 42 bases that are in frame from base 1. V is clipped by 4 bases and J by 3 bases, and the sequence between their germline boundaries is 13 bases long. The germline V gene provides CDR1 SNHLY and CDR2 FYNNEI.